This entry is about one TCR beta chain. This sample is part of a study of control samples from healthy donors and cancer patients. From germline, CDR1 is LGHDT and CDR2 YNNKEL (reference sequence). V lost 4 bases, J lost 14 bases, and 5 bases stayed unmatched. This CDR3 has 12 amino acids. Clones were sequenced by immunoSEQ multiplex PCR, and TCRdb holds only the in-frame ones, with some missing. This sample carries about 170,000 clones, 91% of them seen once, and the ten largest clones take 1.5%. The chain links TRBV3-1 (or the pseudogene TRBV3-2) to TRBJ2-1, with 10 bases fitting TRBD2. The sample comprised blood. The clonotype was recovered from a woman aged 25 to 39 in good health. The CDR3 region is CASSPPSGRKFF. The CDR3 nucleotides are TGTGCCAGCAGCCCCCCTAGCGGGAGAAAGTTCTTC.